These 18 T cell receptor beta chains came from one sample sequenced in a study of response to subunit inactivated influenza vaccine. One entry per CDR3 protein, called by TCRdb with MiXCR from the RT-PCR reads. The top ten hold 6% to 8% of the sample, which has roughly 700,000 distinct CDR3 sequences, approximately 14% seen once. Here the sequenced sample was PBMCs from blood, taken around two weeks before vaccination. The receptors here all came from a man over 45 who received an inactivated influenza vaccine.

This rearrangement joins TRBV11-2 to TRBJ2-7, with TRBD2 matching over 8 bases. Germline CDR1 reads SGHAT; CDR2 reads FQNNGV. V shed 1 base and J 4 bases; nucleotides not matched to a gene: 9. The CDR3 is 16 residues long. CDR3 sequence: CASSLGRGGERYEQYF. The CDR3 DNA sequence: TGTGCCAGCAGCTTAGGACGGGGGGGGGAGAGATACGAGCAGTACTTC.

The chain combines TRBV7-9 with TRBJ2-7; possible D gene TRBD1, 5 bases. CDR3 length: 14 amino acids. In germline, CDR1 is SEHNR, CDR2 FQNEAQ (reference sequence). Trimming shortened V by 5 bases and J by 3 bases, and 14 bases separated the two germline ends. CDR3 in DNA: TGTGCCAGCAGCGCTCGACAGCACAACTACGAGCAGTACTTC. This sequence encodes CASSARQHNYEQYF. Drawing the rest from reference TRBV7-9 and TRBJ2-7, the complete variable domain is DTGVSQNPRHKITKRGQNVTFRCDPISEHNRLYWYRQTLGQGPEFLTYFQNEAQLEKSRLLSDRFSAERPKGSFSTLEIQRTEQGDSAMYLCASSARQHNYEQYFGPGTRLTVT.

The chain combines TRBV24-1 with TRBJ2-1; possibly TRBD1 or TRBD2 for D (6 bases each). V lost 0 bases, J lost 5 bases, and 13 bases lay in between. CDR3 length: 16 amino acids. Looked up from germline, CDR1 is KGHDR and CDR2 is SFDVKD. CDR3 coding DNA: TGTGCCACCAGTGATTTGAGGGGGGCGACGAACAATGAGCAGTTCTTC. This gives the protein CATSDLRGATNNEQFF.

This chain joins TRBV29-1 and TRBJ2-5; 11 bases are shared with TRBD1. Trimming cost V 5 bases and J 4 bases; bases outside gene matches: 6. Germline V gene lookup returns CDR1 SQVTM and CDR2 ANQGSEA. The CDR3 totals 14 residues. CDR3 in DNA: TGCAGCGTTTACCCCGGGACAGGGGGAGAGACCCAGTACTTC. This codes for CSVYPGTGGETQYF.

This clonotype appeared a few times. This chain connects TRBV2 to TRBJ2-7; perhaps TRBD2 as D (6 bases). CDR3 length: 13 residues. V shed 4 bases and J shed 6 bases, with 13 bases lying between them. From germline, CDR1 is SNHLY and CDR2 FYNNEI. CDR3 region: CASSAGGLVEQYF. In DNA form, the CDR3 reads TGTGCCAGCAGTGCCGGGGGTCTTGTCGAGCAGTACTTC.

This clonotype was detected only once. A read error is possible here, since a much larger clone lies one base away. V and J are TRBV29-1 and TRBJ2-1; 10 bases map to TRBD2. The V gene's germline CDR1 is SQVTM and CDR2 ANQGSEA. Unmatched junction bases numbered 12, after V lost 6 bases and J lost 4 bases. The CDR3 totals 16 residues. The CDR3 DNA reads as TGCAGCGTCCAAACCGGGACTAGCGCCGTGTACAATGAGCAGTTCTTC. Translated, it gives CSVQTGTSAVYNEQFF.

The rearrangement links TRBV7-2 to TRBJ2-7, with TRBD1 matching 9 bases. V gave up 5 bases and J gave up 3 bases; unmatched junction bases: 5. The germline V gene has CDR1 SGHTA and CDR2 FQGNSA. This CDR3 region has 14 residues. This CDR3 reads CASSIQTGGYEQYF. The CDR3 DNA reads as TGTGCCAGCAGCATCCAGACAGGGGGCTACGAGCAGTACTTC.

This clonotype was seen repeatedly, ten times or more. CDR3 sequence (DNA): TGTGCCAGCAGTTGGGACAGTGTGAACACTGAAGCTTTCTTT. Translation gives CASSWDSVNTEAFF. The chain employs TRBV12-3 or TRBV12-4 and TRBJ1-1; 7 bases line up with TRBD1. The CDR3 runs 14 residues. V shed 4 bases and J 0 bases; nucleotides not matched to a gene: 2.

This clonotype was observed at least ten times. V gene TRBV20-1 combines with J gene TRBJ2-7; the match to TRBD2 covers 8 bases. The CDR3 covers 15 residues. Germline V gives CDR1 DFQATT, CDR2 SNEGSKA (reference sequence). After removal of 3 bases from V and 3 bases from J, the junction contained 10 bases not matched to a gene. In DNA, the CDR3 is TGCAGTGCTAGGGCTAGCGGGCGGAGTCTCTACGAGCAGTACTTC. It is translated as CSARASGRSLYEQYF.

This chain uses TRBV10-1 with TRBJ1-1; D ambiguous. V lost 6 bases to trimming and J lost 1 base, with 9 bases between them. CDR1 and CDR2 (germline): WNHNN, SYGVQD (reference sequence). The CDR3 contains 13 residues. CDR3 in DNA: TGCGCCAGCAGAGATGGACGGAACACTGAAGCTTTCTTT. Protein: CASRDGRNTEAFF.

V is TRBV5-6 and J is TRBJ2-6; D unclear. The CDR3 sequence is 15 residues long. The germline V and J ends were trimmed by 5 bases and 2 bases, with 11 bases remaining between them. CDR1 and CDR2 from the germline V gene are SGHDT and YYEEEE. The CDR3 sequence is CASRNRKAGANVLTF. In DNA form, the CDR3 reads TGTGCCAGCAGGAACCGGAAGGCTGGGGCCAACGTCCTGACTTTC.

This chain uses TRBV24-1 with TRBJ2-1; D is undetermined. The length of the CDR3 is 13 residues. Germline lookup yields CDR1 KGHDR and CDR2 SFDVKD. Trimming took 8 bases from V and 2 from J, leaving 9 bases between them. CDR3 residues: CATKFLAYNEQFF. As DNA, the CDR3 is TGTGCCACCAAGTTTCTAGCCTACAATGAGCAGTTCTTC.

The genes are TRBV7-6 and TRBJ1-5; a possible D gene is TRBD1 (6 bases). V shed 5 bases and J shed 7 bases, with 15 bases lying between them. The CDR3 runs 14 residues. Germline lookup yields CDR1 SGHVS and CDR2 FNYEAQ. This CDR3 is CASSPTGKGQPQHF. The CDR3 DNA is TGTGCCAGCAGCCCAACAGGGAAGGGACAGCCCCAGCATTTT. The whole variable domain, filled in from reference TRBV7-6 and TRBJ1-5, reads GAGVSQSPRYKVTKRGQDVALRCDPISGHVSLYWYRQALGQGPEFLTYFNYEAQQDKSGLPNDRFSAERPEGSISTLTIQRTEQRDSAMYRCASSPTGKGQPQHFGDGTRLSIL.

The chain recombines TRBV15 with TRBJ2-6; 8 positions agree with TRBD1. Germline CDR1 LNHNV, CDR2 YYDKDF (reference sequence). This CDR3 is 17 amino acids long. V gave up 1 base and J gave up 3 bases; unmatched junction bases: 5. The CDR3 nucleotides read TGTGCCACCAGCAGAGGGACAGGGTTTGATGGGGCCAACGTCCTGACTTTC. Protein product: CATSRGTGFDGANVLTF. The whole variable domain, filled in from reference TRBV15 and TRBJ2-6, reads DAMVIQNPRYQVTQFGKPVTLSCSQTLNHNVMYWYQQKSSQAPKLLFHYYDKDFNNEADTPDNFQSRRPNTSFCFLDIRSPGLGDTAMYLCATSRGTGFDGANVLTFGAGSRLTVL.

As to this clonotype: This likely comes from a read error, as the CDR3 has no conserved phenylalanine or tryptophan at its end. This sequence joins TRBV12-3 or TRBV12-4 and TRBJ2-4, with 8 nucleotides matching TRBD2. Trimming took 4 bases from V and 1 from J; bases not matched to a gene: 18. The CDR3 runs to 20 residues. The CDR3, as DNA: TGTGCCAGCAGTTCCCCTGGGGAGCGGGAGAGGGGGGAGGCCAAAAACATTCAGTACTAC. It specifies CASSSPGERERGEAKNIQYY.

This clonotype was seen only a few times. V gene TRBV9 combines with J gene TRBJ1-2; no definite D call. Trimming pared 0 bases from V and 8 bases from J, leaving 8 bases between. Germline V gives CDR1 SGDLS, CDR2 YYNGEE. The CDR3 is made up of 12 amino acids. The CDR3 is CASSVEADGYTF. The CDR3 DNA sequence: TGTGCCAGCAGCGTAGAGGCCGACGGCTACACCTTC.

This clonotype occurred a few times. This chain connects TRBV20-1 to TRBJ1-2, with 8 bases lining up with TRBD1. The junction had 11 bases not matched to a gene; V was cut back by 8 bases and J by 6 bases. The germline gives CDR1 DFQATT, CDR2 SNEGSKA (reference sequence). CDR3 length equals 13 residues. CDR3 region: CSTRQGIGDGYTF. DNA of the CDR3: TGCAGTACGCGACAGGGGATCGGTGATGGCTACACCTTC.

Here the CDR3 DNA reads TGTGCCAGCAGTCTCCGGGACCATCACTACGAGCAGTACTTC. Protein product: CASSLRDHHYEQYF. J is TRBJ2-7 and V is TRBV5-4; either TRBD1 or TRBD2 may supply D (5 bases each). The germline V gene encodes CDR1 SGHNT and CDR2 YYREEE (reference sequence). V was trimmed by 5 bases and J by 3 bases, leaving 15 bases between them. The CDR3 runs to 14 residues. The full variable domain, in which reference TRBV5-4 and TRBJ2-7 provide the parts outside the CDR3, is ETGVTQSPTHLIKTRGQQVTLRCSSQSGHNTVSWYQQALGQGPQFIFQYYREEENGRGNFPPRFSGLQFPNYSSELNVNALELDDSALYLCASSLRDHHYEQYFGPGTRLTVT.